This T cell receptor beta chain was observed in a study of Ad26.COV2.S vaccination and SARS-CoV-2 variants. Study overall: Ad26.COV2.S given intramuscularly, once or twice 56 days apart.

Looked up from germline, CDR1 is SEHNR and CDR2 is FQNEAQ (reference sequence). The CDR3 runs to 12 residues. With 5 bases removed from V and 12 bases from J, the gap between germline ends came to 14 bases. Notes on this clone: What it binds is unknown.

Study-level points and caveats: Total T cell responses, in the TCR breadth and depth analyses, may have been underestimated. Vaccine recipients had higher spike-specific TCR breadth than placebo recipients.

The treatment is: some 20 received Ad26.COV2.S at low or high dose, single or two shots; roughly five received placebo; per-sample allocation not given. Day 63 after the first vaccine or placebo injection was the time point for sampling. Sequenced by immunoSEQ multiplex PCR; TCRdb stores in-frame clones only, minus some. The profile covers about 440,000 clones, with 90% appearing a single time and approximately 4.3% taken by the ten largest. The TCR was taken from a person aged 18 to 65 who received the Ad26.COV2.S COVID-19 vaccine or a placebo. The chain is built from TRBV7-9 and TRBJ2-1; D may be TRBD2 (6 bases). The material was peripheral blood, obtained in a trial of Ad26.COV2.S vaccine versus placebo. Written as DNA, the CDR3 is TGTGCCAGCAGCCTACTTTTGGAGGGGCAGTTCTTC. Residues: CASSLLLEGQFF.